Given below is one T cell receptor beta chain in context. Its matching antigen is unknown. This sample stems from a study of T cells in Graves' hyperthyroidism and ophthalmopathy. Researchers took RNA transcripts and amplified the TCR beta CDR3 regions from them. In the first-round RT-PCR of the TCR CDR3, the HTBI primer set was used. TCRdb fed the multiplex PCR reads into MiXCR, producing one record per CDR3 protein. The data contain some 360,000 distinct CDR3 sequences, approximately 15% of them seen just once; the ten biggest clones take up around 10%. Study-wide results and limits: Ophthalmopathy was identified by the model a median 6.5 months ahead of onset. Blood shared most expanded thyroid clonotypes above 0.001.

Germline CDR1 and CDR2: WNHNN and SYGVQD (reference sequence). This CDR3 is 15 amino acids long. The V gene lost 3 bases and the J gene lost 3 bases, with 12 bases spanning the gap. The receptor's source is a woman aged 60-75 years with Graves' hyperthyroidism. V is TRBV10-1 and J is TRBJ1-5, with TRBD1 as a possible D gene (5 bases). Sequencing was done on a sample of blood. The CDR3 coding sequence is TGCGCCAGCAGTGACCCGGGGGATCCCAATCAGCCCCAGCATTTT. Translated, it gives CASSDPGDPNQPQHF.